These 15 T cell receptor beta chains share one sample of origin, sequenced in a study of somatic mutations in cytotoxic T cells in rheumatoid arthritis. Sequencing was performed with immunoSEQ multiplex PCR; in TCRdb, only in-frame clones are kept and a portion is missing. The sample gives several thousand clones, roughly 82% of which show up once; 15% to 18% is in the top ten. The source material was CD8+ T cells sorted from blood. The receptors shown here come from an adult with rheumatoid arthritis.

The chain has TRBV9 and TRBJ1-4, with 8 bases matching TRBD1. The germline V gene has CDR1 SGDLS and CDR2 YYNGEE. The CDR3 contains 13 residues. With 3 bases clipped from V and 12 bases from J, the junction kept 7 bases outside the gene matches. The CDR3 sequence is CASSALLQGELFF. As DNA, the CDR3 is TGTGCCAGCAGCGCGTTGTTACAGGGGGAACTGTTTTTT. The full variable domain, in which reference TRBV9 and TRBJ1-4 provide the parts outside the CDR3, is DSGVTQTPKHLITATGQRVTLRCSPRSGDLSVYWYQQSLDQGLQFLIQYYNGEERAKGNILERFSAQQFPDLHSELNLSSLELGDSALYFCASSALLQGELFFGSGTQLSVL.

Concerning this clone: A read error may account for a junction end that differs from germline. The chain joins TRBV30 to TRBJ1-4; D is perhaps TRBD1 (5 bases). This CDR3 is built from 12 residues. Germline V CDR1 and CDR2: GTSNPN, SVGIG (reference sequence). In DNA form, the CDR3 reads TGCGGTTTGGGGGCAACTAATGAAAAACTGTTTTTT. It encodes CGLGATNEKLFF.

The V gene is TRBV5-1, the J gene TRBJ1-6; TRBD1 agrees at 10 bases. Trimming removed 4 bases from V and 10 bases from J; junction bases left unmatched: 8. The CDR3 contains 15 residues. Germline values: CDR1 SGHRS, CDR2 YFSETQ. As DNA, the CDR3 is TGCGCCAGCAGCGCGCGCGACAGGGGGCAATCACCCCTCCACTTT. Its translation is CASSARDRGQSPLHF.

The rearrangement joins TRBV18 to TRBJ2-6; D is uncertain. Germline V lookup: CDR1 KGHSH, CDR2 LQKENI. V lost 3 bases, J lost 0 bases, and 6 bases lay in between. This CDR3 is 15 amino acids long. DNA for the CDR3: TGTGCCAGCTCACCGCTCGTCTCTGGGGCCAACGTCCTGACTTTC. Encoded protein: CASSPLVSGANVLTF.

The chain couples TRBV11-2 to TRBJ2-7; D may be TRBD2 (5 bases). The CDR3 loop spans 13 amino acids. From germline, CDR1 is SGHAT and CDR2 FQNNGV. Between the trimmed V and J ends, which lost 3 bases and 5 bases, there was a span of 11 bases. The CDR3: CASSFAGSDEQYF. As DNA, the CDR3 is TGTGCCAGCAGCTTTGCAGGTAGCGACGAGCAGTACTTC.

The J gene is TRBJ2-5, the V gene TRBV7-8, with TRBD2 matching 10 bases. The germline V gene has CDR1 SGHVS and CDR2 FQNEAQ. The CDR3 has 14 residues. After removal of 2 bases from V and 5 bases from J, the junction contained 2 bases not matched to a gene. This CDR3 is CASSLSGGAETQYF. The CDR3 DNA reads TGTGCCAGCAGCTTAAGCGGGGGGGCCGAGACCCAGTACTTC.

The chain couples TRBV11-2 to TRBJ1-1, with no clear D. With 4 bases removed from V and 7 bases from J, the gap between germline ends came to 10 bases. This CDR3 has 12 residues. CDR1 and CDR2 (germline): SGHAT, FQNNGV. The CDR3 is CASSSDAREAFF. CDR3 DNA: TGTGCCAGCAGCTCGGATGCGCGTGAAGCTTTCTTT.

This chain uses TRBV28 with TRBJ1-1; D is perhaps TRBD1 (5 bases). Germline assignment: CDR1 MDHEN and CDR2 SYDVKM. Trimming cost V 10 bases and J 3 bases, with 12 bases left between them. The CDR3 runs to 12 residues. CDR3 loop: CATHPGYTEAFF. The DNA for the CDR3 is TGTGCCACTCACCCAGGGTACACTGAAGCTTTCTTT.

The V gene is TRBV19, the J gene TRBJ1-2; D gene uncertain. Germline values: CDR1 LNHDA, CDR2 SQIVND (reference sequence). V gave up 5 bases and J gave up 4 bases, with 14 bases separating them. The length of the CDR3 is 14 residues. The CDR3 bases are TGTGCCAGTAGTGACTGGCGGACGGGCTATGGCTACACCTTC. The encoded protein is CASSDWRTGYGYTF.

The CDR3 protein is CASSYTAGGTKETQYF. The DNA for the CDR3 is TGTGCCAGCAGTTATACAGCGGGGGGCACAAAAGAGACCCAGTACTTC. This chain joins TRBV6-6 and TRBJ2-5; 9 bases align to TRBD2. After removal of 3 bases from V and 3 bases from J, the junction contained 8 bases not matched to a gene. CDR1 MNHNY and CDR2 SVGAGI come from the germline V gene (reference sequence). This CDR3 contains 16 residues.

This sequence joins TRBV6-6 and TRBJ2-2; 7 bases map to TRBD1. This CDR3 spans 15 amino acids. Germline assignment: CDR1 MNHNY and CDR2 SVGAGI (reference sequence). The junction had 5 bases not matched to a gene; V was cut back by 2 bases and J by 5 bases. In DNA form, the CDR3 reads TGTGCCAGCAGTTACGAGGGGGCTATAACCGGGGAGCTGTTTTTT. It translates to CASSYEGAITGELFF.

V is TRBV12-2 and J is TRBJ2-7; the listed D gene, TRBD1, was not tested against the DNA. TRBV12-2 is reported as a pseudogene. The CDR3 totals 15 residues. CDR3 sequence: CASRCLGQPPCEQYF. The DNA for the CDR3 is TGTGCAAGTCGCTGCCTGGGACAGCCCCCCTGCGAGCAGTACTTC.

V and J are TRBV6-1 and TRBJ1-1, with 9 bases fitting TRBD1. V lost 6 bases to trimming and J lost 4 bases; unmatched junction nucleotides: 9. In germline, CDR1 is MNHNS, CDR2 SASEGT. CDR3 size: 15 residues. The CDR3 DNA sequence: TGTGCCAGCAGGGATACAGGGGGCGAGGCCACTGAAGCTTTCTTT. It specifies CASRDTGGEATEAFF.

A single count supports this clone. The chain uses TRBV9 and TRBJ2-7; TRBD1 is a possible D gene (7 bases). The V gene lost 0 bases and the J gene lost 2 bases, with 12 bases spanning the gap. Germline assignment: CDR1 SGDLS and CDR2 YYNGEE. This CDR3 has 15 residues. CDR3 bases: TGTGCCAGCAGCGTAGCTCAGGGGGGCACCTACGAGCAGTACTTC. Protein: CASSVAQGGTYEQYF. Looking up the rest from reference TRBV9 and TRBJ2-7 gives the full variable domain: DSGVTQTPKHLITATGQRVTLRCSPRSGDLSVYWYQQSLDQGLQFLIQYYNGEERAKGNILERFSAQQFPDLHSELNLSSLELGDSALYFCASSVAQGGTYEQYFGPGTRLTVT.

The genes are TRBV2 and TRBJ2-4; TRBD2 aligns across 14 bases. Germline CDR1 SNHLY, CDR2 FYNNEI. The CDR3 extends over 19 amino acids. V lost 2 bases and J lost 1; bases outside the gene matches: 7. CDR3 coding DNA: TGTGCCAGCAGTGAAAGAGGACTAGCGGGGGGAGGCGCCAAAAACATTCAGTACTTC. Its protein is CASSERGLAGGGAKNIQYF.